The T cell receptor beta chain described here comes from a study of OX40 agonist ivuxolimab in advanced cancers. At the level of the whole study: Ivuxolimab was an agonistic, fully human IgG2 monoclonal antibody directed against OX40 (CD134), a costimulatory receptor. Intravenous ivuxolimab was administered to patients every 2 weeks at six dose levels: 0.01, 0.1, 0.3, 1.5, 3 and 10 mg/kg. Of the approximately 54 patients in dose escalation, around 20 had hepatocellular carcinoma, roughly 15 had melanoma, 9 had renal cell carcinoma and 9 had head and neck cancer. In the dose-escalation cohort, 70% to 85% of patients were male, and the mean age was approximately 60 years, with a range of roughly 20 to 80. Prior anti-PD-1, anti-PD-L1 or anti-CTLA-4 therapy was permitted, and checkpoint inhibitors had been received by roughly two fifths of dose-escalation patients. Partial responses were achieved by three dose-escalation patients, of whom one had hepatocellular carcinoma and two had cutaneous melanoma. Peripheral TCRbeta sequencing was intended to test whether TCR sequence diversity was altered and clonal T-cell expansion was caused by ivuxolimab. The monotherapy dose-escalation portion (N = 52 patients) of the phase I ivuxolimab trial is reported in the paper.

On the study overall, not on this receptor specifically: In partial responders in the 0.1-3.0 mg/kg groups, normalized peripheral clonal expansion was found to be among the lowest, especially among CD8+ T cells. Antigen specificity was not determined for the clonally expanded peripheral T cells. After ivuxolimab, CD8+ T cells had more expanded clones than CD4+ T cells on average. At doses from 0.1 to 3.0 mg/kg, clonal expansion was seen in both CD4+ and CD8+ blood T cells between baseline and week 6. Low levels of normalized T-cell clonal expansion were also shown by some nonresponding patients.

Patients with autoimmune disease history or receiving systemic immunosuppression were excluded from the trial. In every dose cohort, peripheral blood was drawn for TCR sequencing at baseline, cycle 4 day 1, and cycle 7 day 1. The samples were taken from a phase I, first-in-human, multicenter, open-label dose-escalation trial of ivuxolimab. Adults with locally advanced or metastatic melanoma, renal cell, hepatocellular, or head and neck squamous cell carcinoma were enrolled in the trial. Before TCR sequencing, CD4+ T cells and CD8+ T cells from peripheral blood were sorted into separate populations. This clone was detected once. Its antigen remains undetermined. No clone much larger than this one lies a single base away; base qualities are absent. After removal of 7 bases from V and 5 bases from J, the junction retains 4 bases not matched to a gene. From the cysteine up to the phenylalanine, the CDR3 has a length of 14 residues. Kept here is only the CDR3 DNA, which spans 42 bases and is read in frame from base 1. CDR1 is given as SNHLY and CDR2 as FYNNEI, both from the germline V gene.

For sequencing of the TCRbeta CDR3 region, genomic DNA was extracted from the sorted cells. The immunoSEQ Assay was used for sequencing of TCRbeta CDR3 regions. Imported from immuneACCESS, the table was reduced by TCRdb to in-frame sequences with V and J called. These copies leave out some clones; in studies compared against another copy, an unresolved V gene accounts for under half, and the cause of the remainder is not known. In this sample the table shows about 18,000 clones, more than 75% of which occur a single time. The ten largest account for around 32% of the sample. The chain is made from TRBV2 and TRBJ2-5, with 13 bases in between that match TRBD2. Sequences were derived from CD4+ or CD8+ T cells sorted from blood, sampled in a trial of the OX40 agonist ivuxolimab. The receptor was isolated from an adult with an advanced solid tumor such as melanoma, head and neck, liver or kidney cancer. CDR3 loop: CASNQLAGGETQYF. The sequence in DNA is TGTGCCAGCAATCAACTAGCGGGGGGGGAGACCCAGTACTTC.